Listed here are 9 T cell receptor beta chains from one sample, sequenced in a study of CD8 T cells in Susac syndrome. Random hexamers were used to reverse transcribe an amount of roughly 0.5 to 1 ug RNA. A single record per CDR3 protein comes from TCRdb applying MiXCR to the immunoSEQ multiplex PCR reads. The table shows 150,000 to 200,000 distinct CDR3 sequences, with over 85% occurring only once. Sequencing was done on a sample of CD4+ T cells from PBMCs. The receptor set was obtained from a human donor in good health.

The chain combines TRBV29-1 with TRBJ2-1; D gene uncertain. The CDR3 totals 13 residues. Germline-derived CDR1 and CDR2 are SQVTM and ANQGSEA. With 4 bases removed from V and 3 bases from J, the gap between germline ends came to 10 bases. CDR3 region: CSVGRRYYNEQFF. CDR3 in DNA: TGCAGCGTTGGCAGACGCTACTACAATGAGCAGTTCTTC.

The chain joins TRBV19 to TRBJ1-1; 9 nucleotides align to TRBD1. The CDR3 runs to 15 residues. After removal of 5 bases from V and 4 bases from J, the junction contained 8 bases not matched to a gene. Germline CDR1 is LNHDA and CDR2 is SQIVND (reference sequence). The CDR3 nucleotides are TGTGCCAGTAGTCAACGTGACAGGGGGGGCACTGAAGCTTTCTTT. Translated: CASSQRDRGGTEAFF.

This clonotype occurred a few times. The gene calls are TRBV19 and TRBJ1-5; 11 bases agree with TRBD1. V shed 5 bases and J 2 bases; nucleotides not matched to a gene: 2. Germline CDR1 LNHDA, CDR2 SQIVND (reference sequence). The CDR3 spans 15 residues. The CDR3 DNA reads as TGTGCCAGTAGTGGGGGACAGGGGGGCAATCAGCCCCAGCATTTT. Its protein product is CASSGGQGGNQPQHF.

The V gene is TRBV5-1, the J gene TRBJ1-5, with a possible D match to TRBD1 (5 bases). Germline V gene data show CDR1 as SGHRS and CDR2 as YFSETQ. V lost 5 bases to trimming and J lost 5 bases, with 14 bases between them. This CDR3 has 14 amino acids. CDR3 sequence: CASRPPGSYQPQHF. The DNA of the CDR3 is TGCGCCAGCAGGCCACCAGGGAGCTATCAGCCCCAGCATTTT. Supplemented by reference TRBV5-1 and TRBJ1-5, the full variable domain reads KAGVTQTPRYLIKTRGQQVTLSCSPISGHRSVSWYQQTPGQGLQFLFEYFSETQRNKGNFPGRFSGRQFSNSRSEMNVSTLELGDSALYLCASRPPGSYQPQHFGDGTRLSIL.

This rearrangement joins TRBV6-2 or TRBV6-3 to TRBJ2-1; TRBD1 agrees at 8 bases. Germline assignment: CDR1 MNHEY and CDR2 SVGEGT. The V gene end was trimmed by 7 bases and the J gene end by 4 bases; junction bases not matched to a gene: 9. The length of the CDR3 is 15 residues. In nucleotides, the CDR3 is TGTGCCAGCAAAGCCCCAGGGGGCGCGTACAATGAGCAGTTCTTC. It codes for CASKAPGGAYNEQFF.

The gene calls are TRBV12-3 or TRBV12-4 and TRBJ2-1; D remains ambiguous. With 6 bases removed from V and 9 bases from J, the gap between germline ends came to 18 bases. This CDR3 spans 14 amino acids. The CDR3 sequence: CASSPPGRPFEQFF. DNA of the CDR3: TGTGCCAGCAGCCCCCCAGGCCGCCCATTTGAGCAGTTCTTC.

This rearrangement joins TRBV5-6 to TRBJ1-2; 7 bases are a match to TRBD1. V shed 1 base and J 2 bases; nucleotides not matched to a gene: 2. Germline loops: CDR1 SGHDT, CDR2 YYEEEE. CDR3 length equals 14 residues. The CDR3 region is CASSLLQGNYGYTF. The CDR3 DNA reads as TGTGCCAGCAGCTTGCTACAGGGGAACTATGGCTACACCTTC.

The chain has TRBV28 and TRBJ2-7; 9 bases match TRBD1. Germline V gene data show CDR1 as MDHEN and CDR2 as SYDVKM. J gave up 4 bases and V 5 bases, and 9 bases lay outside the gene matches. The CDR3 has 15 amino acids. This CDR3 reads CASSTPGQGVYEQYF. CDR3 nucleotides: TGTGCCAGCAGTACGCCGGGACAGGGAGTATACGAGCAGTACTTC.

This chain joins TRBV2 and TRBJ2-7; D unclear. Trimming stripped 7 bases from V and 2 bases from J, with 18 bases between. Germline V gene sequence: CDR1 SNHLY, CDR2 FYNNEI. CDR3 length: 15 amino acids. The CDR3 is CASKPWMDGTYEQYF. Written as DNA, the CDR3 is TGTGCCAGCAAACCATGGATGGACGGAACCTACGAGCAGTACTTC.